This T cell receptor (beta chain) was recovered during a study of control samples from healthy donors and cancer patients. Germline CDR1 and CDR2: LNHDA and SQIVND (reference sequence). CDR3 length equals 15 residues. V lost 7 bases and J lost 4; bases outside the gene matches: 7. Measured with immunoSEQ multiplex PCR; TCRdb has only the in-frame clones, and not every one. In the table there are 100,000 to 150,000 clones, more than 75% of which are singletons. The receptor's source is a man aged 40-49 years in good health. Sequencing input: blood. The rearrangement joins TRBV19 to TRBJ2-3; 11 nucleotides agree with TRBD2. The CDR3 sequence: CASNPTSGAADTQYF. The CDR3 DNA is TGTGCCAGTAATCCGACTAGCGGGGCAGCAGATACGCAGTATTTT.